In its sample, the clone carrying this TCR beta chain was seen many times. The cDNA was produced through 5'RACE with 10-nucleotide random UMIs. TCRdb re-called the 5' RACE reads with MiXCR, one entry per CDR3 protein. The table has some 68,000 distinct CDR3 sequences, around 13% seen once. This entry is derived from a study of neurological immune-mediated disorders. V lost 2 bases and J 4 bases, leaving 14 bases between the germline ends. CDR1 and CDR2 from the germline V gene are SGHRS and YFSETQ. The CDR3 has 15 residues. Time point noted: longitudinal time-point 1 (baseline). Specimen: PBMCs. This sequence joins TRBV5-1 and TRBJ2-3; either TRBD1 or TRBD2 may fit D (5 bases each). The origin of this receptor is a female donor with HTLV-1-associated myelopathy (HAM/TSP). As DNA, the CDR3 is TGCGCCAGCAGCTTCGGAGGACTGGGGGCAGATACGCAGTATTTT. Protein sequence: CASSFGGLGADTQYF.